The text below deals with one T cell receptor (beta chain). Antigen: not known. Profiling relied on immunoSEQ multiplex PCR, and the TCRdb table lists in-frame clones only, not all of them. The profile shows 85,000 to 90,000 clones, approximately 91% of them singletons. These data belong to a study of T cell responses to AZD1222 COVID-19 vaccine. Turning to the study itself: Doses given second, at about 4 or about 12 weeks, were pooled.

Study outcomes and limitations: Only a handful of AZD1222 recipients, several in all, had baseline seropositivity. Reports say nearly half of spike-specific TCRs go after unmutated variant regions.

V lost 8 bases and J lost 3, with 12 bases in between. Germline V lookup: CDR1 LNHNV, CDR2 YYDKDF (reference sequence). The CDR3 runs to 13 residues. The TCR comes from an adult in good health. V and J are TRBV15 and TRBJ2-3; D is uncertain. The sequenced sample was peripheral blood, obtained on day 0 of AZD1222 vaccination. The chain's CDR3 is CATGKGGTDTQYF. The CDR3 nucleotides read TGTGCCACCGGGAAGGGTGGAACAGATACGCAGTATTTT.